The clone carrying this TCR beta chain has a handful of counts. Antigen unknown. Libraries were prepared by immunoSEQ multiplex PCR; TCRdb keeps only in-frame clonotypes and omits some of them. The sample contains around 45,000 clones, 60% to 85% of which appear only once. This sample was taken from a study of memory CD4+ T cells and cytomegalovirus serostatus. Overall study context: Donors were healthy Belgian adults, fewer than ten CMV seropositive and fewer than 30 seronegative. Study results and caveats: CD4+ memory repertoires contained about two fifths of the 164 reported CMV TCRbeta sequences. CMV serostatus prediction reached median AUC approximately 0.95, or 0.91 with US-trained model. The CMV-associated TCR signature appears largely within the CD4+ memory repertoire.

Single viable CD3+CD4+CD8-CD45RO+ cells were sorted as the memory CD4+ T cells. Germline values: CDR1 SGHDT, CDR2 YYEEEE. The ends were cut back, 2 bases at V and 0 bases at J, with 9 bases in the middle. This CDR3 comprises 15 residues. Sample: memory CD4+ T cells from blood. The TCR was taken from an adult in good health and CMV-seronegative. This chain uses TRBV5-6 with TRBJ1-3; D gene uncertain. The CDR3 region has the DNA TGTGCCAGCAGCTTAGTCGGCACCTCTGGAAACACCATATATTTT. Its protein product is CASSLVGTSGNTIYF.